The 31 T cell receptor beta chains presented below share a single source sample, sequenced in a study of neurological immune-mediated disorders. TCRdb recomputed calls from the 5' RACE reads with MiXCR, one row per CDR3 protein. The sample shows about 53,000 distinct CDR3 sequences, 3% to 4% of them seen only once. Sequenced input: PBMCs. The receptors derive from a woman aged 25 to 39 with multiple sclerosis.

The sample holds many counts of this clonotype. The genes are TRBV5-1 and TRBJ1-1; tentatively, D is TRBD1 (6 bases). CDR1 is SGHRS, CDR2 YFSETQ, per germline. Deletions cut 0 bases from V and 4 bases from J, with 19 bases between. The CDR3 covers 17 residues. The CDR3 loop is CASSLDFGGRLSTEAFF. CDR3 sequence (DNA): TGCGCCAGCAGCTTGGACTTTGGGGGCAGGCTCTCCACTGAAGCTTTCTTT.

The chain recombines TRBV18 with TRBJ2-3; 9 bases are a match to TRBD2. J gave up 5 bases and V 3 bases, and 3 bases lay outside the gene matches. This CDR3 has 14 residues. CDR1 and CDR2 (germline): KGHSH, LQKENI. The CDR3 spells CASSPRAGGDTQYF. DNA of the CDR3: TGTGCCAGCTCACCGCGAGCGGGAGGAGATACGCAGTATTTT.

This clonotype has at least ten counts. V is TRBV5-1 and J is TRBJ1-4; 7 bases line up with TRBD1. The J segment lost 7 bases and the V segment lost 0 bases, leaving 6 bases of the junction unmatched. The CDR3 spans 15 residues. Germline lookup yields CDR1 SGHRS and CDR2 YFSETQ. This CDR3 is CASSLEGGSGEKLFF. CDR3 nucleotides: TGCGCCAGCAGCTTGGAAGGGGGCTCTGGTGAAAAACTGTTTTTT.

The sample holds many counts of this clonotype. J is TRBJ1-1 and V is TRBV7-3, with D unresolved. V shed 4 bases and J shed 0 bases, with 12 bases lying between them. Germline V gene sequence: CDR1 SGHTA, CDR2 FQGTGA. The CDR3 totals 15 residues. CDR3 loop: CASSSLGVMNTEAFF. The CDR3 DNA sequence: TGTGCCAGCAGCTCCCTCGGTGTGATGAACACTGAAGCTTTCTTT.

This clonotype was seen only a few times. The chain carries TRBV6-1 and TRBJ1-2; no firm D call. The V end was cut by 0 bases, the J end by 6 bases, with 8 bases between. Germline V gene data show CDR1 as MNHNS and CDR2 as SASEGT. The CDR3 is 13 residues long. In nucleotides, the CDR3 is TGTGCCAGCAGTGAAGCGGCTCACAATGGCTACACCTTC. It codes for CASSEAAHNGYTF.

CDR3 protein: CATSDLDGNNEQFF. The CDR3 nucleotides are TGTGCCACCAGTGATTTAGACGGCAACAATGAGCAGTTCTTC. The V and J genes are TRBV24-1 and TRBJ2-1; D not certain. V lost 1 base to trimming and J lost 5 bases, with 8 bases between them. Germline CDR1 reads KGHDR; CDR2 reads SFDVKD. CDR3 length: 14 amino acids.

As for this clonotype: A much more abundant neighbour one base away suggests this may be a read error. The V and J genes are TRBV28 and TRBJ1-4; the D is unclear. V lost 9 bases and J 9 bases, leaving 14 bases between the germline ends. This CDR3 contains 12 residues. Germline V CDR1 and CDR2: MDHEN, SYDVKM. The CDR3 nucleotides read TGTGCCAGTAATGAAAGTCCCCAAAAACTGTTTTTT. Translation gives CASNESPQKLFF.

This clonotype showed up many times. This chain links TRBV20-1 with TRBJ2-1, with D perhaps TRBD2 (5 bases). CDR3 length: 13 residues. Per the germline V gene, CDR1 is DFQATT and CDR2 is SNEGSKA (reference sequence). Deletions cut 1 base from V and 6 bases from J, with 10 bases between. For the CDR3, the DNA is TGCAGTGCTAGAGGGGAGAGTGCCAATGAGCAGTTCTTC. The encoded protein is CSARGESANEQFF.

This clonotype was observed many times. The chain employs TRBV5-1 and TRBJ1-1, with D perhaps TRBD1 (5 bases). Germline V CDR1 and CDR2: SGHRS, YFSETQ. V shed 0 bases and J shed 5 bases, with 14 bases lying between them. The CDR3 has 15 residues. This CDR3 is CASSLDGTSGTEAFF. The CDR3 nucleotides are TGCGCCAGCAGCTTGGACGGGACGTCGGGGACTGAAGCTTTCTTT.

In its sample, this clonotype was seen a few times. For the CDR3, the DNA is TGCAGTGCTAGAGTCGGCGCGGGAATCAAAGAGCAGTACTTC. It codes for CSARVGAGIKEQYF. The chain combines TRBV20-1 with TRBJ2-7, with D maybe TRBD2 (6 bases). V gave up 1 base and J gave up 7 bases, with 17 bases separating them. The V gene's germline CDR1 is DFQATT and CDR2 SNEGSKA (reference sequence). The CDR3 consists of 14 residues.

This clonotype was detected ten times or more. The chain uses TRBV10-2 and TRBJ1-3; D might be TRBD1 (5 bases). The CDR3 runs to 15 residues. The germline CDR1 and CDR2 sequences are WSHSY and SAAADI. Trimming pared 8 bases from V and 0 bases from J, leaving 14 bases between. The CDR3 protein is CASRAGGGSGNTIYF. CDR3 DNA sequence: TGCGCCAGCCGAGCCGGGGGGGGCTCTGGAAACACCATATATTTT.

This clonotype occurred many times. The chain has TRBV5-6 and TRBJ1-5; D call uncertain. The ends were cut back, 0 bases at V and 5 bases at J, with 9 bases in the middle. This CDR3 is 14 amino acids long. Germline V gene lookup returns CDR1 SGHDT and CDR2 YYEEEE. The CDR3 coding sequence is TGTGCCAGCAGCTTGGGGATAGCGGATCAGCCCCAGCATTTT. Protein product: CASSLGIADQPQHF.

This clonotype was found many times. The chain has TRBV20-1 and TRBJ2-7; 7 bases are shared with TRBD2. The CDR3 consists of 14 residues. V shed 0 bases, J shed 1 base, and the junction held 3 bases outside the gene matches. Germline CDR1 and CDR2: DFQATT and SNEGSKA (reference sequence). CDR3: CSARDGGSSYEQYF. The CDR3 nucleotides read TGCAGTGCTAGAGATGGCGGGAGTTCCTACGAGCAGTACTTC.

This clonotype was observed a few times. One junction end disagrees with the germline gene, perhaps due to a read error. CDR3 sequence reads: CSASGPTRQSLNQPQNF. CDR3 DNA sequence: TGCAGTGCTAGTGGACCTACACGACAGTCTCTCAATCAGCCCCAGAATTTT. The rearrangement uses TRBV20-1 and TRBJ1-5; D is perhaps TRBD1 (5 bases). Germline V gene data show CDR1 as DFQATT and CDR2 as SNEGSKA (reference sequence). This CDR3 has 17 residues.

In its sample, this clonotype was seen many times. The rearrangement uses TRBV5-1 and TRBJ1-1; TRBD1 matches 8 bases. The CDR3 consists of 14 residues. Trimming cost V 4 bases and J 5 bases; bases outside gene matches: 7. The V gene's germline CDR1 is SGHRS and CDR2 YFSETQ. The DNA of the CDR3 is TGCGCCAGCAGCGACCGACAGGGGTGGACTGAAGCTTTCTTT. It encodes CASSDRQGWTEAFF.

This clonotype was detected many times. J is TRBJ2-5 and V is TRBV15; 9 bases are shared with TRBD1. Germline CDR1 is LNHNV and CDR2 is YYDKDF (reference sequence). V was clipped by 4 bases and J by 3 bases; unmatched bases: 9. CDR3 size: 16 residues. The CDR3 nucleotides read TGTGCCACCAGCATAAACAGGGGGCGAGGTAAAGAGACCCAGTACTTC. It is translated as CATSINRGRGKETQYF.

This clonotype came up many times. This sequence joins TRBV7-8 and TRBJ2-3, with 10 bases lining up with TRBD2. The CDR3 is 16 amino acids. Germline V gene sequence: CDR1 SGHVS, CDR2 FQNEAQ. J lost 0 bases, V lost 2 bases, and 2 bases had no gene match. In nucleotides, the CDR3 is TGTGCCAGCAGCTTACTAGCGGGGGAAAGCACAGATACGCAGTATTTT. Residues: CASSLLAGESTDTQYF.

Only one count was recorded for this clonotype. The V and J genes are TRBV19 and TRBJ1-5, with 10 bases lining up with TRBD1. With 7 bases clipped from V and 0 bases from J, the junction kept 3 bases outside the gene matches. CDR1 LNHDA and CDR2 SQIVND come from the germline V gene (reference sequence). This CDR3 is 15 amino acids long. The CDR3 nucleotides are TGTGCCAGTACCGGGACAGGGGTTAGCAATCAGCCCCAGCATTTT. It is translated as CASTGTGVSNQPQHF.

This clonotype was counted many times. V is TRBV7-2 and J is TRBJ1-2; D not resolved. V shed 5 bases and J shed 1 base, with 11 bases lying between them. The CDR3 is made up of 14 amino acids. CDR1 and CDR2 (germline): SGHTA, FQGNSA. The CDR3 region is CASSPPSFNYGYTF. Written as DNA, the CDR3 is TGTGCCAGCAGCCCTCCAAGCTTTAACTATGGCTACACCTTC.

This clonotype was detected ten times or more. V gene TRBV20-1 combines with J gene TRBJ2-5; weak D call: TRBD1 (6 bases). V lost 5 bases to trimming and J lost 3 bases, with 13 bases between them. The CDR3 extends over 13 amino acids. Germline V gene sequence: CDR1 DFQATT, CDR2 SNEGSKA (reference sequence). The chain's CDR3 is CSAPGQWEETQYF. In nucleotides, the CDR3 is TGCAGTGCTCCAGGACAGTGGGAAGAGACCCAGTACTTC.

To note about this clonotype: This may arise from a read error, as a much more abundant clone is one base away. The CDR3 loop is CASRLGQWDTEAFF. In DNA form, the CDR3 reads TGTGCCAGCAGATTGGGACAGTGGGACACTGAAGCTTTCTTT. The V call is TRBV27, the J call TRBJ1-1, with TRBD1 matching over 7 bases. The CDR3 is 14 amino acids. The V and J ends lost 6 bases and 3 bases, in that order; junction bases with no gene match: 7. Looked up from germline, CDR1 is MNHEY and CDR2 is SMNVEV (reference sequence).

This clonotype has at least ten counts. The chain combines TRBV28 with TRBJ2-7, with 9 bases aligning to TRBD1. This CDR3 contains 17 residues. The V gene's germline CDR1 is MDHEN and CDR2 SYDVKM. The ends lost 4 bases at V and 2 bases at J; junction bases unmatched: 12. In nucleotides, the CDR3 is TGTGCCAGCAGTTCCCAGGGGCGGGGACAGGGCGCCTACGAGCAGTACTTC. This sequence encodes CASSSQGRGQGAYEQYF.

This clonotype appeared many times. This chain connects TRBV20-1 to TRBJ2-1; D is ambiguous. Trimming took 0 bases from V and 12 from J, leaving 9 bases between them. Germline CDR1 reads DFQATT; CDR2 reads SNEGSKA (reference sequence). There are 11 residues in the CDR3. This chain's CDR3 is CSARDQVGQFF. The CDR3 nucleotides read TGCAGTGCTAGAGATCAGGTGGGGCAGTTCTTC.

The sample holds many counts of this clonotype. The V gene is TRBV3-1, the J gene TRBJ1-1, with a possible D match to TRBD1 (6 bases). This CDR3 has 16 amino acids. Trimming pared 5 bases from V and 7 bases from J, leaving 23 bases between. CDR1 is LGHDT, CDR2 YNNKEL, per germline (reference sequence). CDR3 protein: CASSYTGRGLSHEAFF. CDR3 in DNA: TGTGCCAGCAGCTACACAGGACGGGGGCTAAGTCATGAAGCTTTCTTT.

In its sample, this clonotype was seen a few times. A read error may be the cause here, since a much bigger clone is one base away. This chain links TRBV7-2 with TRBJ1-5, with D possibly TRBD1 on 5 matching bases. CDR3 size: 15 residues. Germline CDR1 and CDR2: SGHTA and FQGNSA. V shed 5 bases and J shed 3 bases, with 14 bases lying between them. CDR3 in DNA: TGTGCCAGCAGCCAGGGACTTCAAACCAATCAGCCCCAGCATTTT. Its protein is CASSQGLQTNQPQHF.

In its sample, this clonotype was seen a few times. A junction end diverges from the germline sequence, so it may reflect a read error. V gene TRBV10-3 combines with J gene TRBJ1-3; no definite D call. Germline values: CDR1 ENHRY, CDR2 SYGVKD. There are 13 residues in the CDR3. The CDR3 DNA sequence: TGTGCCATCAGGGGTTACTCTGGAAAAACCATATATTTT. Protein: CAIRGYSGKTIYF.

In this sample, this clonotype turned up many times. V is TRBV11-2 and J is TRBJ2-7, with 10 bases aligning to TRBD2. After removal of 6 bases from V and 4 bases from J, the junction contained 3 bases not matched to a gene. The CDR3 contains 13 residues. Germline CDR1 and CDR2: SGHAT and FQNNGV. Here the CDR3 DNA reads TGTGCCAGCAGTCCGGGACTAGCGTACGAGCAGTACTTC. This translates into CASSPGLAYEQYF.

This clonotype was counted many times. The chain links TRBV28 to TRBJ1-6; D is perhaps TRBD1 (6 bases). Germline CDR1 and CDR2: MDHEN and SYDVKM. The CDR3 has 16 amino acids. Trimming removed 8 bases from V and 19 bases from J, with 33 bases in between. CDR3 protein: CASRSEGFDRRSRMHF. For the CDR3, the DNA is TGTGCCAGCCGCTCTGAGGGGTTCGACAGGCGGAGCCGAATGCACTTT.

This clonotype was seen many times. CDR3 amino acids: CASSGRDGNTEAFF. In DNA form, the CDR3 reads TGCGCCAGCAGCGGCCGGGACGGCAACACTGAAGCTTTCTTT. This chain connects TRBV5-1 to TRBJ1-1; a weak D match, TRBD1 (5 bases). The CDR3 loop spans 14 amino acids. V was clipped by 4 bases and J by 2 bases, with 12 bases between them. Germline V gene sequence: CDR1 SGHRS, CDR2 YFSETQ. Full variable domain (missing parts from reference TRBV5-1 and TRBJ1-1): KAGVTQTPRYLIKTRGQQVTLSCSPISGHRSVSWYQQTPGQGLQFLFEYFSETQRNKGNFPGRFSGRQFSNSRSEMNVSTLELGDSALYLCASSGRDGNTEAFFGQGTRLTVV.

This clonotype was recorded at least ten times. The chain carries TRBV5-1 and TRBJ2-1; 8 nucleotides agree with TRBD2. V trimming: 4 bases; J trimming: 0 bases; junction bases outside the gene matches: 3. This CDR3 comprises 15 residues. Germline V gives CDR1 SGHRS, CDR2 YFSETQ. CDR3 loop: CASSRGGPSYNEQFF. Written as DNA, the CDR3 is TGCGCCAGCAGCCGCGGGGGGCCCTCCTACAATGAGCAGTTCTTC.

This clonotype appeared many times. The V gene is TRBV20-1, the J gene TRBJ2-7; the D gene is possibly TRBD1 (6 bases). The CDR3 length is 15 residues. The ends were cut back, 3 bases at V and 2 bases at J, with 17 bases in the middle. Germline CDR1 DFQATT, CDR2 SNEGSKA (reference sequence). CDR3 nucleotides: TGCAGTGCTAGGATCAGGGGTGATTGGACCTACGAGCAGTACTTC. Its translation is CSARIRGDWTYEQYF.